Only a few counts were recorded for the clone carrying this T cell receptor (beta chain). The antigen remains unidentified. The sample belongs to a study of shared clonotypes between healthy human individuals. General study results and limits: Unshared clonotypes carried lower generation probabilities than those common to all four donors. Naive subsets usually exceeded memory subsets in estimated richness. Among four donors, around 5% of naive CD4 clonotypes were found in common.

Produced via immunoSEQ multiplex PCR; TCRdb's table is partial and in-frame only. The data contain 650,000 to 750,000 clones, about two thirds of them singletons. The V gene end was trimmed by 6 bases and the J gene end by 2 bases; junction bases not matched to a gene: 1. The V gene's germline CDR1 is MNHNS and CDR2 SASEGT. The CDR3 is 14 amino acids. Partitioning of CD4+ cells yielded a CD45RA+ naive subset and a CD45RA-negative memory subset. The sample consisted of memory CD4+ T cells sorted from blood. The subset was: CD45RA-negative fraction. The V and J genes are TRBV6-1 and TRBJ2-7; 13 positions match TRBD2. This receptor was taken from a woman in her thirties in good health. CDR3 nucleotide sequence: TGTGCCAGCAGACTAGCGGGAGGGACCTACGAGCAGTACTTC. This codes for CASRLAGGTYEQYF.